A selection of T cell receptor beta chains follows, all from one sample in a study of CD8 T cells in Susac syndrome. TCRdb re-called the immunoSEQ multiplex PCR reads through MiXCR, storing one row per CDR3 protein. The sample records tens of thousands of distinct CDR3 sequences, nearly 96% being singletons. The sequencing sample was made of CD4+ T cells from PBMCs. Every receptor here comes from a human donor with multiple sclerosis. The CDR3 runs from the conserved cysteine through the conserved F or W. A D gene is named only where the DNA matches it firmly. Not every row has a clone size; where given, it reads once, few, many or a size class.

V gene,J gene,D gene,clone size,CDR3 protein,CDR3 DNA
TRBV24-1,TRBJ1-2,NA,NA,CATSDRRRFYGYTF,TGTGCCACCAGTGATAGGAGGAGATTCTATGGCTACACCTTC
TRBV29-1,TRBJ2-3,NA,once,CSVDGDGTDTQYF,TGCAGCGTTGACGGGGACGGCACAGATACGCAGTATTTT
TRBV24-1,TRBJ1-2,TRBD1,NA,CATSRRTGDGGYTF,TGTGCCACCAGCCGACGGACAGGGGACGGAGGCTACACCTTC
TRBV2,TRBJ2-1,TRBD2,NA,CASSEQRGGWNEQFF,TGTGCCAGCAGTGAACAGCGGGGGGGCTGGAATGAGCAGTTCTTC
TRBV13,TRBJ2-1,NA,NA,CASSLGGPGDEQFF,TGTGCCAGCAGCTTAGGCGGGCCGGGGGATGAGCAGTTCTTC
TRBV29-1,TRBJ2-7,TRBD1,few,CSGQGTGAGEQYF,TGCAGCGGCCAAGGGACAGGGGCGGGGGAGCAGTACTTC
TRBV12-3/TRBV12-4,TRBJ1-2,NA,once,CASTSLGHNYGYTF,TGTGCCAGCACCTCCCTCGGTCACAACTATGGCTACACCTTC
TRBV9,TRBJ2-3,NA,NA,CASSVLPHGSTDTQYF,TGTGCCAGCAGCGTATTGCCCCACGGGAGCACAGATACGCAGTATTTT
TRBV20-1,TRBJ2-7,NA,NA,CSARKTAAYEQYF,TGCAGTGCTAGGAAGACAGCCGCCTACGAGCAGTACTTC
TRBV29-1,TRBJ1-4,NA,NA,CSVRATGTNEKLFF,TGCAGCGTTCGAGCAACGGGGACTAATGAAAAACTGTTTTTT
TRBV20-1,TRBJ2-1,NA,NA,CSAPTLGDEQFF,TGCAGTGCCCCAACCTTAGGCGATGAGCAGTTCTTC
TRBV5-6,TRBJ1-6,NA,NA,CASSLDGLSSYNSPLHF,TGTGCCAGCAGCTTGGACGGACTAAGCTCCTATAATTCACCCCTCCACTTT
TRBV7-3,TRBJ2-1,NA,NA,CASSSVMQSEQFF,TGTGCCAGCAGCTCGGTCATGCAGAGTGAGCAGTTCTTC
TRBV12-3/TRBV12-4,TRBJ2-3,TRBD2,NA,CASSLVAGGQDTQYF,TGTGCCAGCAGTTTAGTAGCGGGGGGGCAAGATACGCAGTATTTT
TRBV9,TRBJ1-2,TRBD1,once,CASSVAGGSGGYTF,TGTGCCAGCAGCGTAGCAGGGGGCTCTGGGGGCTACACCTTC
TRBV7-3,TRBJ2-2,TRBD2,NA,CASSLAGGHTGELFF,TGTGCCAGCAGCTTAGCGGGGGGGCACACCGGGGAGCTGTTTTTT
TRBV10-3,TRBJ2-2,NA,NA,CAISEPPFRRDPGELFF,TGTGCCATCAGTGAGCCGCCCTTTCGTCGGGATCCCGGGGAGCTGTTTTTT
TRBV9,TRBJ2-7,TRBD2,once,CASSITGTTYEQYF,TGTGCCAGCAGCATAACCGGGACTACCTACGAGCAGTACTTC
TRBV24-1,TRBJ2-5,NA,NA,CATSGGGRETQYF,TGTGCCACCAGTGGGGGGGGCCGGGAGACCCAGTACTTC
TRBV11-2,TRBJ2-1,TRBD2,NA,CASSLEASGLNEQFF,TGTGCCAGCAGCTTAGAGGCTAGCGGGCTAAATGAGCAGTTCTTC
TRBV2,TRBJ1-1,TRBD1,NA,CASRVGQVNTEAFF,TGTGCCAGCAGGGTCGGACAGGTGAACACTGAAGCTTTCTTT
TRBV20-1,TRBJ2-2,NA,NA,CSARSRAPNTGELFF,TGCAGTGCTAGATCCCGGGCCCCAAACACCGGGGAGCTGTTTTTT
TRBV7-2,TRBJ2-7,NA,NA,CASSLETQTSYEQYF,TGTGCCAGCAGCTTAGAAACCCAAACCTCCTACGAGCAGTACTTC
TRBV27,TRBJ2-6,NA,NA,CASSLHRSSGANVLTF,TGTGCCAGCAGTCTCCACAGGTCCTCTGGGGCCAACGTCCTGACTTTC
TRBV30,TRBJ1-5,NA,NA,CAWKEGRNQPQHF,TGTGCCTGGAAAGAGGGGCGCAATCAGCCCCAGCATTTT
TRBV28,TRBJ1-2,TRBD1,NA,CASSPNRGHNYGYTF,TGTGCCAGCAGTCCTAACAGGGGGCATAACTATGGCTACACCTTC
TRBV28,TRBJ2-5,TRBD2,NA,CASSLTGTRITAGTQYF,TGTGCCAGCAGTCTTACCGGGACTAGAATTACGGCAGGGACCCAGTACTTC
TRBV12-3/TRBV12-4,TRBJ1-1,NA,NA,CASRSYRDMNTEAFF,TGTGCCAGCAGATCCTACCGGGACATGAACACTGAAGCTTTCTTT
TRBV5-4,TRBJ2-1,TRBD1,once,CASSLGTGNNNEQFF,TGTGCCAGCAGCTTAGGGACAGGTAACAACAATGAGCAGTTCTTC
TRBV19,TRBJ1-5,NA,NA,CASSFNTQPQHF,TGTGCCAGTAGTTTCAACACTCAGCCCCAGCATTTT
TRBV5-4,TRBJ2-1,NA,NA,CASSSGINEQFF,TGTGCCAGCAGCTCGGGGATTAACGAGCAGTTCTTC
TRBV7-2,TRBJ2-1,NA,few,CASSLGRNNEQFF,TGTGCCAGCAGCTTAGGGCGGAACAATGAGCAGTTCTTC
TRBV7-2,TRBJ1-1,TRBD1,NA,CASSVGQSNTEAFF,TGTGCCAGCAGCGTGGGACAGTCGAACACTGAAGCTTTCTTT
TRBV28,TRBJ1-5,NA,NA,CASSPPGGSNQPQHF,TGTGCCAGCAGCCCGCCGGGCGGCAGCAATCAGCCCCAGCATTTT
TRBV12-3/TRBV12-4,TRBJ1-6,TRBD1,NA,CASRKLRGTTNSPLHF,TGTGCCAGCAGGAAACTCAGGGGGACAACGAATTCACCCCTCCACTTT
TRBV7-8,TRBJ2-4,NA,once,CASSLAEMGIQYF,TGTGCCAGCAGCTTAGCGGAAATGGGTATTCAGTACTTC
TRBV5-1,TRBJ2-5,NA,NA,CASSLEAGREETQYF,TGCGCCAGCAGCTTGGAGGCGGGCAGAGAAGAGACCCAGTACTTC
TRBV28,TRBJ1-2,NA,NA,CASSTTRGYTF,TGTGCCAGCAGTACCACGCGTGGCTACACCTTC
TRBV6-6,TRBJ2-1,TRBD1,NA,CASSFRQGSYNEQFF,TGTGCCAGCAGTTTCCGACAGGGATCCTACAATGAGCAGTTCTTC
TRBV4-1,TRBJ1-1,NA,NA,CASSQDFREAFF,TGCGCCAGCAGCCAAGATTTCCGGGAGGCTTTCTTT
TRBV6-5,TRBJ2-1,NA,NA,CASTSLSNEQFF,TGTGCCAGCACGTCTCTAAGTAATGAGCAGTTCTTC
TRBV30,TRBJ1-2,NA,NA,CAWSIGAGYTF,TGTGCCTGGAGTATAGGGGCTGGCTACACCTTC
TRBV12-3/TRBV12-4,TRBJ2-1,NA,NA,CASTWDLTSKQFF,TGTGCCAGCACCTGGGACTTGACGTCGAAGCAGTTCTTC
TRBV20-1,TRBJ1-1,NA,NA,CSASWGLIRGAFF,TGCAGTGCTAGTTGGGGGCTGATCAGGGGAGCTTTCTTT
TRBV12-3/TRBV12-4,TRBJ2-1,NA,NA,CASSFSLGSSQAEQFF,TGTGCCAGCAGTTTTTCCCTAGGAAGTTCTCAGGCTGAGCAGTTCTTC
TRBV5-1,TRBJ2-1,TRBD2,NA,CASTSGGAPYNEQFF,TGCGCCAGCACCAGCGGGGGGGCCCCCTACAATGAGCAGTTCTTC
TRBV29-1,TRBJ2-5,TRBD1,NA,CSVGMTGGGETQYF,TGCAGCGTCGGTATGACAGGGGGTGGAGAGACCCAGTACTTC
TRBV20-1,TRBJ2-3,NA,NA,CSASRGPDTQYF,TGCAGTGCTAGCAGGGGCCCAGATACGCAGTATTTT
TRBV5-4,TRBJ1-6,NA,NA,CASSFTGTNSPLHF,TGTGCCAGCAGCTTTACAGGGACTAATTCACCCCTCCACTTT
TRBV29-1,TRBJ2-5,NA,NA,CSVVNRGETQYF,TGCAGCGTTGTGAACCGGGGGGAGACCCAGTACTTC
TRBV24-1,TRBJ1-2,NA,NA,CATSDYRTGFYGYTF,TGTGCCACCAGTGACTATAGAACAGGCTTCTATGGCTACACCTTC
TRBV5-1,TRBJ1-2,TRBD1,NA,CASSWGETGDGYTF,TGCGCCAGCAGCTGGGGGGAAACAGGGGATGGCTACACCTTC
TRBV12-3/TRBV12-4,TRBJ1-5,TRBD1,NA,CASSPGQGNQPQHF,TGTGCCAGCAGTCCCGGACAGGGTAATCAGCCCCAGCATTTT
TRBV29-1,TRBJ2-3,NA,NA,CSVEEGATTDTQYF,TGCAGCGTTGAAGAAGGAGCTACCACAGATACGCAGTATTTT
TRBV30,TRBJ2-5,NA,once,CAWSVAGWETQYF,TGTGCCTGGAGTGTGGCAGGGTGGGAGACCCAGTACTTC